These 12 T cell receptor beta chains share one sample of origin, sequenced in a study of shared clonotypes between healthy human individuals. TCRdb keeps only in-frame clones here, not all; method: immunoSEQ multiplex PCR. The sample gives some 2.1 million clones, 85% to 95% of which show up once; 0.1% to 0.15% is in the top ten. The material sequenced was naive CD4+ T cells sorted from blood. Regarding subset: CD45RA+ positively selected. These receptors were collected from a man younger than 35 in good health.

The chain joins TRBV9 to TRBJ2-3; weak D call: TRBD1 (5 bases). V was pared by 0 bases and J by 0 bases, with 8 bases between. CDR3 length: 15 amino acids. From germline, CDR1 is SGDLS and CDR2 YYNGEE. The chain's CDR3 is CASSVVGVSTDTQYF. The CDR3 region has the DNA TGTGCCAGCAGCGTAGTAGGGGTTAGCACAGATACGCAGTATTTT.

About this clone itself: Other DNA sequences in this specimen translate into the identical CDR3. V gene TRBV10-3 combines with J gene TRBJ1-4; D is possibly TRBD1 (5 bases). Germline CDR1 is ENHRY and CDR2 is SYGVKD. The length of the CDR3 is 14 residues. Deletions cut 3 bases from V and 2 bases from J, with 7 bases between. CDR3 sequence: CAISDGGTNEKLFF. CDR3 nucleotide sequence: TGTGCCATCAGTGACGGGGGGACTAATGAAAAACTGTTTTTT.

A single count supports this clone. A much larger clone sits a single nucleotide away, making a read error possible. Other DNA sequences within the sample encode an identical CDR3. The rearrangement links TRBV11-2 to TRBJ1-2; 8 nucleotides agree with TRBD1. V trimming: 1 base; J trimming: 6 bases; junction bases outside the gene matches: 4. Germline V gene sequence: CDR1 SGHAT, CDR2 FQNNGV. The CDR3 loop spans 14 amino acids. The CDR3 loop reads CASSLGAGGDGYTF. CDR3 nucleotide sequence: TGTGCCAGCAGCTTAGGGGCAGGGGGCGATGGCTACACCTTC.

The DNA of the CDR3 is TGTGCCAGCTCACCGCAGACAGGGGGCGAATGGGGCAATGAGCAGTTCTTC. Its protein product is CASSPQTGGEWGNEQFF. The rearrangement uses TRBV18 and TRBJ2-1; the match to TRBD1 covers 10 bases. Germline V gene data show CDR1 as KGHSH and CDR2 as LQKENI. Trimming removed 3 bases from V and 6 bases from J; junction bases left unmatched: 11. This CDR3 spans 17 amino acids.

V usage is TRBV7-2 and J usage is TRBJ2-7, with no clear D. Trimming took 2 bases from V and 5 from J, leaving 10 bases between them. Germline loops: CDR1 SGHTA, CDR2 FQGNSA. The length of the CDR3 is 13 residues. The CDR3 reads CASSLRRSNEQYF. The DNA of the CDR3 is TGTGCCAGCAGCTTAAGGCGTTCGAACGAGCAGTACTTC. The complete variable domain, with remaining parts taken from reference TRBV7-2 and TRBJ2-7, reads GAGVSQSPSNKVTEKGKDVELRCDPISGHTALYWYRQSLGQGLEFLIYFQGNSAPDKSGLPSDRFSAERTGGSVSTLTIQRTQQEDSAVYLCASSLRRSNEQYFGPGTRLTVT.

The chain couples TRBV6-1 to TRBJ2-3; TRBD2 matches 15 bases. Per germline, CDR1 MNHNS and CDR2 SASEGT. J lost 5 bases, V lost 4 bases, and 10 bases had no gene match. CDR3 size: 18 residues. DNA of the CDR3: TGTGCCAGCAGTGTCGGACTAGCGGGAGGGGGGACTGGAGATACGCAGTATTTT. This codes for CASSVGLAGGGTGDTQYF.

Here the CDR3 DNA reads TGTGCCAGCAGGGATGGACTAGCGGGAGTGTACGAGCAGTACTTC. Protein sequence: CASRDGLAGVYEQYF. V gene TRBV11-2 combines with J gene TRBJ2-7; 13 nucleotides line up with TRBD2. This CDR3 has 15 amino acids. The V gene's germline CDR1 is SGHAT and CDR2 FQNNGV. V trimming: 6 bases; J trimming: 4 bases; junction bases outside the gene matches: 6.

The rearrangement uses TRBV5-4 and TRBJ2-3; a possible D gene is TRBD1 (7 bases). Germline CDR1 reads SGHNT; CDR2 reads YYREEE (reference sequence). There are 16 residues in the CDR3. V was trimmed by 3 bases and J by 1 base, leaving 15 bases between them. The CDR3 sequence is CASSSGQEGRTDTQYF. The CDR3 region has the DNA TGTGCCAGCAGCTCAGGACAGGAGGGCCGCACAGATACGCAGTATTTT.

The chain is built from TRBV5-4 and TRBJ2-5; D gene uncertain. Trimming shortened V by 3 bases and J by 4 bases, and 10 bases separated the two germline ends. The CDR3 runs to 13 residues. Germline CDR1 and CDR2: SGHNT and YYREEE (reference sequence). The CDR3 is CASSSSFGETQYF. The CDR3 DNA follows: TGTGCCAGCAGCTCCTCGTTCGGAGAGACCCAGTACTTC.

This rearrangement joins TRBV9 to TRBJ1-2; 9 nucleotides align to TRBD1. Germline lookup yields CDR1 SGDLS and CDR2 YYNGEE. The CDR3 totals 15 residues. Trimming took 4 bases from V and 1 from J; bases not matched to a gene: 5. The chain's CDR3 is CASSLWDRDNYGYTF. As DNA, the CDR3 is TGTGCCAGCAGCTTATGGGACAGGGATAACTATGGCTACACCTTC. The full variable domain, in which reference TRBV9 and TRBJ1-2 provide the parts outside the CDR3, is DSGVTQTPKHLITATGQRVTLRCSPRSGDLSVYWYQQSLDQGLQFLIQYYNGEERAKGNILERFSAQQFPDLHSELNLSSLELGDSALYFCASSLWDRDNYGYTFGSGTRLTVV.

The chain recombines TRBV28 with TRBJ1-2, with D perhaps matching TRBD1 (6 bases). V shed 5 bases and J shed 5 bases, with 12 bases lying between them. Germline assignment: CDR1 MDHEN and CDR2 SYDVKM. This CDR3 comprises 13 residues. The CDR3 here is CASSQRTAYGYTF. For the CDR3, the DNA is TGTGCCAGCAGTCAAAGGACAGCATATGGCTACACCTTC.

The CDR3 protein is CATGTGSLNYGYTF. The CDR3 region has the DNA TGTGCCACTGGGACAGGATCGCTTAACTATGGCTACACCTTC. This chain connects TRBV10-3 to TRBJ1-2, with 8 bases matching TRBD1. Germline V CDR1 and CDR2: ENHRY, SYGVKD. The CDR3 totals 14 residues. V was clipped by 10 bases and J by 1 base; unmatched bases: 8.